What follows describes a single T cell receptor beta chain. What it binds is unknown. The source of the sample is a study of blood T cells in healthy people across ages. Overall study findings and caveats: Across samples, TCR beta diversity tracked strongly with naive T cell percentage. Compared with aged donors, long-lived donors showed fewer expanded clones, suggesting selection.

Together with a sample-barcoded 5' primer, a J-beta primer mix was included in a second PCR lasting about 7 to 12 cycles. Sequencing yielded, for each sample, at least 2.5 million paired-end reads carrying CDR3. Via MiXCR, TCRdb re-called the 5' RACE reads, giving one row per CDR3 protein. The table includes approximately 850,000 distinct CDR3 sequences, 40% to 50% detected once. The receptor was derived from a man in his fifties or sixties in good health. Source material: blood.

The CDR3 sequence is CSARPDKSEQYF. CDR3 coding DNA: TGCAGTGCTAGACCCGACAAATCCGAGCAGTACTTC. J is TRBJ2-4 and V is TRBV20-1; D not certain. The end of the DNA aligns better with TRBJ2-7, so the J call may be wrong. This CDR3 region has 12 residues. In germline, CDR1 is DFQATT, CDR2 SNEGSKA (reference sequence).